Here is one T cell receptor beta chain with its context. This entry is derived from a study of shared clonotypes between healthy human individuals. This CDR3 is built from 15 residues. After removal of 2 bases from V and 5 bases from J, the junction contained 3 bases not matched to a gene. CDR1 is MNHEY and CDR2 is SVGAGI in the germline V gene. TCRdb keeps only in-frame clones here, not all; method: immunoSEQ multiplex PCR. The sample consists of about 1 million clones, about 80% of them appearing once. The sequence was collected from a man between 18 and 29 years old in good health. Sequenced: memory CD4+ T cells sorted from blood. Noted subset: CD45RA-negative fraction. The genes are TRBV6-5 and TRBJ2-1, with TRBD2 matching 10 bases. The CDR3 DNA follows: TGTGCCAGCAGTTACCCTAGCGGGGGACACAATGAGCAGTTCTTC. This sequence encodes CASSYPSGGHNEQFF.